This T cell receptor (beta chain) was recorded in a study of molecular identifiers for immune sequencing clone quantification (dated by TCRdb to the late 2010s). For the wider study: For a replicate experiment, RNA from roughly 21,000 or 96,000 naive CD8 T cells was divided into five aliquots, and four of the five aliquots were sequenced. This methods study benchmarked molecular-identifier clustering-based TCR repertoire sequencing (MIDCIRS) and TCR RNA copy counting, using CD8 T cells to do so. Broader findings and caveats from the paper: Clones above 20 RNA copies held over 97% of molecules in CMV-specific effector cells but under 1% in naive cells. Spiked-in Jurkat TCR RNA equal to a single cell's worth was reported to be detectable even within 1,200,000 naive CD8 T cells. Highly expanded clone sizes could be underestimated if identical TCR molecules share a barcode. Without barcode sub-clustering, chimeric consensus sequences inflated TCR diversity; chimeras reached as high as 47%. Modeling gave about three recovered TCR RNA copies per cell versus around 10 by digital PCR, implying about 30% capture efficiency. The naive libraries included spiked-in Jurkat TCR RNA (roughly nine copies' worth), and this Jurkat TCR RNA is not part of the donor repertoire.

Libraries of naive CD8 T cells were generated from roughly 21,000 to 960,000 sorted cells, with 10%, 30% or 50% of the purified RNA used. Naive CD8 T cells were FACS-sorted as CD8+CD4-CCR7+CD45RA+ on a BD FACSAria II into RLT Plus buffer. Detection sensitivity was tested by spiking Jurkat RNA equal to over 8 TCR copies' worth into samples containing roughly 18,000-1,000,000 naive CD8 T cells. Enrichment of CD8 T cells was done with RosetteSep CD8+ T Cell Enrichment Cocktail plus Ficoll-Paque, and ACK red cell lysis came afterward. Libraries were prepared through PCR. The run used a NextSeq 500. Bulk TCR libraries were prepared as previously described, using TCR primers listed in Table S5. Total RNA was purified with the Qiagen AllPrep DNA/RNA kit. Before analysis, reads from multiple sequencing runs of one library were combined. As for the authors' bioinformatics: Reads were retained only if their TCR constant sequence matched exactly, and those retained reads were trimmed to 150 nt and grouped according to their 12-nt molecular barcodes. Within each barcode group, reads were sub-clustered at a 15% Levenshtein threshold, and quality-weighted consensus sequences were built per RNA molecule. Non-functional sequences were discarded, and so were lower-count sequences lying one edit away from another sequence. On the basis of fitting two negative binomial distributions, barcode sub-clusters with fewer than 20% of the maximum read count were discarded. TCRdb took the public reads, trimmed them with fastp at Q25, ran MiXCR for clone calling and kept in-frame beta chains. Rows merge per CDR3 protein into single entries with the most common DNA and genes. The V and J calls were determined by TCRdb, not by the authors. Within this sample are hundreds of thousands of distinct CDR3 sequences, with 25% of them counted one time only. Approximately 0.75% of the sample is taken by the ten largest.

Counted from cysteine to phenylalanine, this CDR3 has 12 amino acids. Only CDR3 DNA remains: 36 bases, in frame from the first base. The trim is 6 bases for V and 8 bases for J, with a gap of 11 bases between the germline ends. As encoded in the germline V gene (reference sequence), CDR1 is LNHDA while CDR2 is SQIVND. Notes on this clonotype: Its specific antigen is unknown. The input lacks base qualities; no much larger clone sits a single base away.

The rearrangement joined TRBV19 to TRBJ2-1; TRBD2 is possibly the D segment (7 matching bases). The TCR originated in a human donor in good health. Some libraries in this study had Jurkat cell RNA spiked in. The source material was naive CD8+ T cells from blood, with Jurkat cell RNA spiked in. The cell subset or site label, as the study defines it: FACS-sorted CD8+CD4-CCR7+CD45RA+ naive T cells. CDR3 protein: CASRGGPYEQFF. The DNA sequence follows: TGTGCCAGTAGGGGGGGGCCGTATGAGCAGTTCTTC.